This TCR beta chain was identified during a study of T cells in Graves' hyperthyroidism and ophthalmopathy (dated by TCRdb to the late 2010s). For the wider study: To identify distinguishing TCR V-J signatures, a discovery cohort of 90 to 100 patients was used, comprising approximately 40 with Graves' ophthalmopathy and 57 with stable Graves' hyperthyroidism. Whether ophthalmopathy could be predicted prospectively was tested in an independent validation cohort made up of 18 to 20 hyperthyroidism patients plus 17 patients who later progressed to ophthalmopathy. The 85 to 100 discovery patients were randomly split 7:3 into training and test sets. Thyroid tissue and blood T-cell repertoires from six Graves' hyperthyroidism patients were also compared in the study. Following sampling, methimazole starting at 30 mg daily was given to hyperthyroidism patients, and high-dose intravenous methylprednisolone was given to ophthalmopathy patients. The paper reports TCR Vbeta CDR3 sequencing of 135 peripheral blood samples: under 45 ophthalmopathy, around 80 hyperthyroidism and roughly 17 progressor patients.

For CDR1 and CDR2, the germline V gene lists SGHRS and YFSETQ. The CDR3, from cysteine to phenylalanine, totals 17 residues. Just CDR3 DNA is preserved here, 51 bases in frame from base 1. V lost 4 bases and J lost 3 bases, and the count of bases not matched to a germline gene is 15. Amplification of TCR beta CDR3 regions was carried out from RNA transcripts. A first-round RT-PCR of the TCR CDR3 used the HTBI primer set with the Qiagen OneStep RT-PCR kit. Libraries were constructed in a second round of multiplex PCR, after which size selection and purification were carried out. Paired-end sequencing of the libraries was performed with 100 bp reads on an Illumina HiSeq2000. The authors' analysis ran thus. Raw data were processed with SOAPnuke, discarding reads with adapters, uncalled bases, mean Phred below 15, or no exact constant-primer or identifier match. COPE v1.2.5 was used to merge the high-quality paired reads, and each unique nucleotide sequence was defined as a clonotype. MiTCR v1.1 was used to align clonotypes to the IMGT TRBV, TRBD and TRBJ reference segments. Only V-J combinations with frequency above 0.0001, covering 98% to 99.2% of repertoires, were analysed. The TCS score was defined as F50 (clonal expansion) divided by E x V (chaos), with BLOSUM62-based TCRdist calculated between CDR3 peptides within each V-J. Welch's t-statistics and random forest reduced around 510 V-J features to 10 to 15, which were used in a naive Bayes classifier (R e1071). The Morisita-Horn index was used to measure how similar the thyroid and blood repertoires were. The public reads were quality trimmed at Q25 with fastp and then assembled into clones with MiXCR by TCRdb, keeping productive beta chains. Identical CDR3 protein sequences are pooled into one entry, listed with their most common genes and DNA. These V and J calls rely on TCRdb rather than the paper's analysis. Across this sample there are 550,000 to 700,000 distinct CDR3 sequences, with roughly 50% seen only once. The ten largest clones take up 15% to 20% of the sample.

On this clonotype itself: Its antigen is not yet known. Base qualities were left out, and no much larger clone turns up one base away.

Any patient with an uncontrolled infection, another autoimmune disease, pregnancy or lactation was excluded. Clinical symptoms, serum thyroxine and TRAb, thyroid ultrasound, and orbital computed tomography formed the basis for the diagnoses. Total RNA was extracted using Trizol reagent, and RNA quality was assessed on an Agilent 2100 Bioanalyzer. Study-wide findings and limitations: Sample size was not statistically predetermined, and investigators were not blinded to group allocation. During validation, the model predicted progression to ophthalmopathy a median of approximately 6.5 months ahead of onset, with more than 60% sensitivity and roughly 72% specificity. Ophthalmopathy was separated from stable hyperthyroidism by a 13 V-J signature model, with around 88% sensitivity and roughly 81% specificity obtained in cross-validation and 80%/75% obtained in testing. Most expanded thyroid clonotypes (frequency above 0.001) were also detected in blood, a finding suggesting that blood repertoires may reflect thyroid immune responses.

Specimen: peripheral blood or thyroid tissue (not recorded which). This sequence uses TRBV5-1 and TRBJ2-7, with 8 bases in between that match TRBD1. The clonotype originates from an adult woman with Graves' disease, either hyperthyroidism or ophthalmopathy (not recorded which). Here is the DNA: TGCGCCAGCAGCGTGAGACAGGGGTTCGGCGGGATCTACGAGCAGTACTTC. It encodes CASSVRQGFGGIYEQYF.